These T cell receptor beta chains were read from a single sample in a study of T cell responses to AZD1222 COVID-19 vaccine. Produced via immunoSEQ multiplex PCR; TCRdb's table is partial and in-frame only. In the table there are 150,000 to 200,000 clones, about 92% of which are singletons. The sample here was peripheral blood, taken on day 0 of AZD1222 vaccination. Receptor source: an adult in good health. Each CDR3 is given without its conserved first and last residue. Fields, in order: V gene, J gene, CDR3 protein.

>TRBV19|TRBJ2-2
ASSSSGTHTGELF
>TRBV6-5|TRBJ1-3
ASSSTGALSGNTIY
>TRBV19|TRBJ1-6
ASSVGLPSASPLH
>TRBV19|TRBJ1-2
ASSMQGSRYGYT
>TRBV5-3|TRBJ2-7
ARAQGGLYEQY
>TRBV4-3|TRBJ1-6
ASSLGDGSYNSPLH
>TRBV19|TRBJ2-7
ASSIRPGTPNYEQY
>TRBV7-3|TRBJ2-1
ASSPPGTSGNEQF
>TRBV6-5|TRBJ1-2
ASSLDNYGYT
>TRBV3-1/TRBV3-2|TRBJ1-2
ASNQGQGDYGYT
>TRBV6-2/TRBV6-3|TRBJ2-2
ASSPGVGVNTGELF
>TRBV5-1|TRBJ2-1
ASSAGTSYNEQF
>TRBV12-5|TRBJ2-1
ASGSIPFERAGEQF
>TRBV7-9|TRBJ1-5
ASSLARADQPQH
>TRBV19|TRBJ2-7
ASSITGVREQY
>TRBV20-1|TRBJ2-7
SASPRGRGTEQY
>TRBV7-2|TRBJ1-2
ASSLGPSGTYGYT
>TRBV3-1/TRBV3-2|TRBJ2-2
ASSQPLGELF
>TRBV3-1/TRBV3-2|TRBJ2-7
ASSQGTSGLYEQY
>TRBV2|TRBJ1-1
ASRSDRMNTEAF
>TRBV4-2|TRBJ1-4
ASSHPSGSTNEKLF
>TRBV6-4|TRBJ1-2
ASSDSGSYGYT
>TRBV3-1/TRBV3-2|TRBJ2-2
ASSLRQGGTGELF
>TRBV28|TRBJ1-5
ASSEFNQPQH
>TRBV4-2|TRBJ1-1
ASSQGLGGNTEAF
>TRBV6-2/TRBV6-3|TRBJ1-6
ASSRLASYNSPLH
>TRBV7-3|TRBJ2-3
ASSSPGQAQY
>TRBV20-1|TRBJ2-7
SASNSGSDDEQY
>TRBV3-1/TRBV3-2|TRBJ2-5
ASSPHDGAQETQY
>TRBV7-3|TRBJ1-1
ASSLIGRGKNTEAF
>TRBV19|TRBJ2-4
ASSIVDVYPYGKNIQY
>TRBV30|TRBJ1-2
AWNQGLGYGYT
>TRBV4-2|TRBJ2-4
ASSRELGAEAKNIQY
>TRBV5-8|TRBJ1-5
ASSILQGPGSNQPQH
>TRBV2|TRBJ2-7
ASTIGAYEQY
>TRBV28|TRBJ2-6
ASSLGTFGANVLT
>TRBV5-1|TRBJ1-2
ASSTGLREGYT
>TRBV5-1|TRBJ2-5
ASSLGTGKETQY
>TRBV6-5|TRBJ1-2
ASSSGTLHYGYT
>TRBV6-2/TRBV6-3|TRBJ2-7
ASSYRASGRAYEQY
>TRBV27|TRBJ1-1
ASSHPQGGLAF